This T cell receptor (beta chain) is drawn from a study of T cell changes during pregnancy in multiple sclerosis. Germline CDR1 SGHAT, CDR2 FQNNGV. The CDR3 sequence is 16 residues long. With V trimmed by 3 bases and J by 10 bases, 13 bases remained unmatched. Using immunoSEQ multiplex PCR, the repertoire was profiled, and TCRdb retains in-frame clones only, with some absent. The sample lists tens of thousands of clones, 90% occurring once. Sequenced here: peripheral blood, sampled in the third trimester of pregnancy. This TCR derives from a female donor in good health, enrolled as a control in a pregnancy study. The rearrangement uses TRBV11-2 and TRBJ2-1, with 9 bases matching TRBD2. CDR3 sequence: CASSFPFGGGALEQFF. CDR3 DNA sequence: TGTGCCAGCAGCTTCCCCTTTGGCGGGGGGGCACTCGAGCAGTTCTTC.